This is a list of T cell receptor beta chains from one sample in a study of low-dose radiotherapy and immunotherapy resistance in tumors. One entry per CDR3 protein, called by TCRdb with MiXCR from the reads. Of about 91,000 distinct CDR3 sequences listed, 20% to 25% are singletons. This sample comprised PBMCs, obtained after low-dose radiotherapy plus immunotherapy. Source of these receptors: a female donor with ovarian cancer. Each CDR3 is given with its conserved first and last residue. A D gene is named only where the DNA matches it firmly. Clone size is not always given. Where it is, it says once, few, many or a class for expanded clones.

>TRBJ1-4|NA|TRBV5-1|many
TGTGCCAGCAGCTTGGCTGGTCCTAATGAAAAACTGTTTTTT
CASSLAGPNEKLFF
>TRBJ1-1|TRBD1|TRBV19|many
TGTGCCAGTAGTATAATGGGCAGGGGGCTCGGAACTGAAGCTTTCTTT
CASSIMGRGLGTEAFF
>TRBJ1-5|NA|TRBV19|many
TGTGCCAGTAGTATTGCGGGCAATCAGCCCCAGCATTTT
CASSIAGNQPQHF
>TRBJ2-5|TRBD1|TRBV28|many
TGTGCCAGCAGTTCCCCTATTACAGGGGGCCGGGAGACCCAGTACTTC
CASSSPITGGRETQYF
>TRBJ1-2|NA|TRBV7-9|many
TGTGCCAGCAGCCGTAGCGGGGAGGGAGATGGCTACACCTTC
CASSRSGEGDGYTF
>TRBJ2-4|TRBD2|TRBV18|NA
TGTGCCAGCTCACCACCACTAGCGGGGGGGAGAAACATTCAGTACTTC
CASSPPLAGGRNIQYF
>TRBJ2-2|NA|TRBV19|few
TGTGCCAGTAGTCCCTCGACAGGACGGGTCGGCGGGGAGCTGTTTTTT
CASSPSTGRVGGELFF
>TRBJ2-7|TRBD2|TRBV30|few
TGTGCCTGGAGGGGCGGGAGCTCCTACGAGCAGTACTTC
CAWRGGSSYEQYF
>TRBJ2-1|NA|TRBV19|many
TGTGCCAGTAGTGCCGTTAACCAGAATGAGCAGTTCTTC
CASSAVNQNEQFF
>TRBJ2-5|TRBD2|TRBV9|many
TGTGCCAGCAGCGTAGGGGTAGCGGGGGTGGAAGAGACCCAGTACTTC
CASSVGVAGVEETQYF
>TRBJ2-7|NA|TRBV28|many
TGTGCCAGCAGTTTCGAGGGGGCCTACGAGCAGTACTTC
CASSFEGAYEQYF
>TRBJ2-3|NA|TRBV6-6|many
TGTGCCAGCAGTTACGTGTCTACAGATACGCAGTATTTT
CASSYVSTDTQYF
>TRBJ2-7|TRBD2|TRBV13|many
TGTGCCAGCAGCCTCGGACTAGCGGGAGGGGATGGGCAGTACTTC
CASSLGLAGGDGQYF
>TRBJ2-2|NA|TRBV2|NA
NA
CASRSGTTTGELFFF
>TRBJ1-1|NA|TRBV12-3/TRBV12-4|many
TGTGCCAGCAGTTCCCTAACAGAAGGGAGCACTGAAGCTTTCTTT
CASSSLTEGSTEAFF
>TRBJ2-7|NA|TRBV3-1|many
TGTGCCAGCAGCCAGGTCCCCGGACAGAGAAGCTCCTACGAGCAGTACTTC
CASSQVPGQRSSYEQYF
>TRBJ2-7|NA|TRBV6-2/TRBV6-3|many
TGTGCCAGCAGTCTGACAGGTTACGACTCCTACGAGCAGTACTTC
CASSLTGYDSYEQYF
>TRBJ1-3|NA|TRBV3-1|many
TGTGCCAGCAGCCTCGGGCGGAGCTCTGGAAACACCATATATTTT
CASSLGRSSGNTIYF
>TRBJ2-2|NA|TRBV4-3|many
TGCGCCAGCAGCCTAGTAGACACCGGGGAGCTGTTTTTT
CASSLVDTGELFF
>TRBJ2-2|NA|TRBV30|many
TGTGCCATGGTTAGGGGTCAGAACACCGGGGAGCTGTTTTTT
CAMVRGQNTGELFF
>TRBJ2-3|NA|TRBV6-2/TRBV6-3|many
TGTGCCAGCAGTGCTCGGCGGAGTAGCACAGATACGCAGTATTTT
CASSARRSSTDTQYF
>TRBJ2-4|NA|TRBV11-3|NA
TGTGCCAGCAGCTTTGGGACCTCCAAAAACATTCAGTACTTC
CASSFGTSKNIQYF
>TRBJ2-5|NA|TRBV20-1|many
TGCAGTGCTAGCGGTGACACAGAGACCCAGTACTTC
CSASGDTETQYF
>TRBJ2-5|TRBD1|TRBV25-1|few
TGTGCCAGCAGTGAACTGGGACAGGGGCGAGAGACCCAGTACTTC
CASSELGQGRETQYF
>TRBJ2-1|NA|TRBV6-5|once
TGTGCCAGCCGCTTGGATCGGAGCTCCTACAATGAGCAGTTCTTC
CASRLDRSSYNEQFF
>TRBJ1-1|TRBD1|TRBV30|NA
TGTGCCTGGGGAGACAGGGAAGGTGAAGCTTTCTTT
CAWGDREGEAFF
>TRBJ1-5|NA|TRBV19|NA
TGTGCCAGTAACCAAAAATCGGTACTCCTTAATCAGCCCCAGCATTTT
CASNQKSVLLNQPQHF
>TRBJ1-1|NA|TRBV12-3/TRBV12-4|many
TGTGCCAGCAGGAATCAGGTGAACACTGAAGCTTTCTTT
CASRNQVNTEAFF
>TRBJ2-7|NA|TRBV4-1|many
TGCGCCAGCAGCCAGGCCCTTCCGGGAGAGTCGACGGGGCAGTACTTC
CASSQALPGESTGQYF
>TRBJ1-4|NA|TRBV27|NA
TGTGCCAGCAGTTTCGCCGGAACTAATGAAAAACTGTTTTTT
CASSFAGTNEKLFF
>TRBJ2-6|TRBD1|TRBV6-2/TRBV6-3|many
TGTGCCAGCACGGGACAGCTTATCTCTGGGGCCAACGTCCTGACTTTC
CASTGQLISGANVLTF
>TRBJ2-7|TRBD1|TRBV5-1|many
TGCGCCAGCAGCTTGACCAGGGGGCTAAACGAGCAGTACTTC
CASSLTRGLNEQYF
>TRBJ1-4|NA|TRBV12-3/TRBV12-4|NA
TGTGCCAGCAGTCGACGCGGGCAGGCTAATGAAAAACTGTTTTTT
CASSRRGQANEKLFF
>TRBJ2-1|NA|TRBV18|many
TGTGCCAGCTCACCACGGGTCCGGGACATTTACAATGAGCAGTTCTTC
CASSPRVRDIYNEQFF
>TRBJ2-3|TRBD1|TRBV7-8|NA
TGTGCCAGCAGGCGGACAGGGAAGACAGATACGCAGTATTTT
CASRRTGKTDTQYF
>TRBJ2-1|TRBD2|TRBV3-1|many
TGTGCCAGCAGCCAAGGGGTTGCGGGAGGGAACAATGAGCAGTTCTTC
CASSQGVAGGNNEQFF
>TRBJ1-6|NA|TRBV7-2|many
TGTGCCAGCGGCATCCTCGGGGATAATTCACCCCTCCACTTT
CASGILGDNSPLHF
>TRBJ2-3|NA|TRBV13|many
TGTGCCAGCAGCAACCAACAGGGAGGGGGCACAGATACGCAGTATTTT
CASSNQQGGGTDTQYF
>TRBJ2-2|TRBD1|TRBV24-1|NA
TGTGCCAACGGCTCCTACGGGACAGGGAACACCGGGGAGCTGTTTTTT
CANGSYGTGNTGELFF
>TRBJ2-1|NA|TRBV30|many
TGTGCCTGGAGACTACGTTTAACGGGGGTTGGCTACAATGAGCAGTTCTTC
CAWRLRLTGVGYNEQFF
>TRBJ1-1|NA|TRBV6-2/TRBV6-3|many
TGTGCCAGCGGCCAAGGGAGAGACGCTTTCTTT
CASGQGRDAFF
>TRBJ1-4|NA|TRBV19|many
TGTGCCAGTAGTATTCCCAGGGGCGGTGAAAAACTGTTTTTT
CASSIPRGGEKLFF
>TRBJ2-1|NA|TRBV11-3|many
TGTGCCAGCAGGCACCGCGGACAACTCTACAATGAGCAGTTCTTC
CASRHRGQLYNEQFF
>TRBJ2-5|NA|TRBV2|many
TGTGCCAGCAGACCCACTAGCAGGGAGACCCAGTACTTC
CASRPTSRETQYF
>TRBJ1-5|NA|TRBV20-1|NA
TGCAGTGCGGTGGCACAGGGTCAGCCCCAGCATTTT
CSAVAQGQPQHF
>TRBJ2-3|TRBD1|TRBV3-1|NA
TGTGCCAGCAGCCACGACAGGGCTCCAAGCACAGATACGCAGTATTTT
CASSHDRAPSTDTQYF
>TRBJ1-4|TRBD1|TRBV12-3/TRBV12-4|many
TGTGCCAGCAGACCAGGGGGCAATGAAAAACTGTTTTTT
CASRPGGNEKLFF
>TRBJ1-5|NA|TRBV19|many
TGTGCCAGTAGCATAGGGGAGTATCAGCCCCAGCATTTT
CASSIGEYQPQHF
>TRBJ2-5|TRBD2|TRBV18|many
TGTGCCAGCTCCGGGACTAGCGTGGAAGAGACCCAGTACTTC
CASSGTSVEETQYF
>TRBJ1-1|NA|TRBV13|NA
TGTGCCAGCAGCTTAGGCAGGCAGGGACTGGGGATGAACACTGAAGCTTTCTTT
CASSLGRQGLGMNTEAFF
>TRBJ1-1|NA|TRBV24-1|many
TGTGCCACCAGTGATGGGTCAGGGGCGTACAACACTGAAGCTTTCTTT
CATSDGSGAYNTEAFF
>TRBJ1-4|NA|TRBV4-1|many
TGCGCCAGCAGCCAAGGGGCGAGTCTTGAAAAACTGTTTTTT
CASSQGASLEKLFF
>TRBJ2-2|TRBD1|TRBV6-5|many
TGTGCCAGCAGTTACTCGAAGCCGACAGGGGCCGCGAACACCGGGGAGCTGTTTTTT
CASSYSKPTGAANTGELFF
>TRBJ1-1|NA|TRBV4-1|once
TGCGCCAGCAGCCAAGGTGGGAGACTGAACACTGAAGCTTTCTTT
CASSQGGRLNTEAFF
>TRBJ1-2|NA|TRBV7-2|many
TGTGCCAGCAGCTTAGACTCCCAGTTTGATAGGGGCTACACCTTC
CASSLDSQFDRGYTF
>TRBJ2-3|NA|TRBV6-6|NA
TGTGCCAGCAGCCCAGCCCTTCTAGCGCGAGCTAGCACAGATACGCAGTATTTT
CASSPALLARASTDTQYF